This T cell receptor (beta chain) originates from a study of vaccination and CD4 T cells after COVID-19. Broader study findings: SARS-CoV-2-reactive clonotype medians increased from around 21 to 38, not significantly.

With respect to this clonotype: The antigen is not known.

The Oncomine TCR Beta short-read assay sequenced DNA from cultured CD4+ T cells. From CD4+ T cells that had been cultured, genomic DNA was extracted. TCRdb called the PCR reads again in MiXCR, with one record for every CDR3 protein. The sample records roughly 11,000 distinct CDR3 sequences, 45% to 65% being singletons. Treatment given: 10-day PBMC culture with coronavirus spike peptide pools or control peptides (ViraFEST assay). The CDR3 length is 16 residues. The V segment lost 10 bases and the J segment 1 base; nucleotides outside the gene matches: 13. The germline V gene has CDR1 MNHNS and CDR2 SASEGT.

This chain links TRBV6-1 with TRBJ2-5; 9 bases map to TRBD2. What was sequenced was CD4+ T cells from blood, cultured in vitro. This sequence originates from a human donor who had recovered from COVID-19. CDR3 in DNA: TGTGCCACCCTTCGGGGTAGCGGGGGAACCCAAGAGACCCAGTACTTC. The encoded protein is CATLRGSGGTQETQYF.